This TCR beta chain was documented in a study of early T cells in non-severe SARS-CoV-2 infection. Study in general: Unpaired chains resulted from sequencing bulk RNA of unsorted whole blood.

The TCR library protocol attached unique molecular identifiers to the individual cDNA molecules. TCRdb reanalysed the 5' RACE reads using MiXCR and keeps one entry per CDR3 protein. This table has about 61,000 distinct CDR3 sequences, about 11% appearing once. About this clonotype: Its specificity is unknown.

Study-wide results and caveats: VDJdb matching, biased toward anti-spike CD8 responses, missed private and CD4 specificities.

Trimming left V 0 bases short and J 6 bases short, with 8 bases between. The CDR3 extends over 13 amino acids. Germline V CDR1 and CDR2: SGHVS, FQNEAQ. Specimen: whole blood, collected at baseline. This sequence joins TRBV7-8 and TRBJ1-2, with D hard to call. The sequence was obtained from an adult who was a healthcare worker with PCR-confirmed SARS-CoV-2 infection or an uninfected control (not recorded which). The donor label of this sample is uncertain. DNA for the CDR3: TGTGCCAGCAGCTTAGCATGGAGCGATGGCTACACCTTC. The encoded protein is CASSLAWSDGYTF. The full variable domain, its missing parts supplied by reference TRBV7-8 and TRBJ1-2, is GAGVSQSPRYKVAKRGQDVALRCDPISGHVSLFWYQQALGQGPEFLTYFQNEAQLDKSGLPSDRFFAERPEGSVSTLKIQRTQQEDSAVYLCASSLAWSDGYTFGSGTRLTVV.